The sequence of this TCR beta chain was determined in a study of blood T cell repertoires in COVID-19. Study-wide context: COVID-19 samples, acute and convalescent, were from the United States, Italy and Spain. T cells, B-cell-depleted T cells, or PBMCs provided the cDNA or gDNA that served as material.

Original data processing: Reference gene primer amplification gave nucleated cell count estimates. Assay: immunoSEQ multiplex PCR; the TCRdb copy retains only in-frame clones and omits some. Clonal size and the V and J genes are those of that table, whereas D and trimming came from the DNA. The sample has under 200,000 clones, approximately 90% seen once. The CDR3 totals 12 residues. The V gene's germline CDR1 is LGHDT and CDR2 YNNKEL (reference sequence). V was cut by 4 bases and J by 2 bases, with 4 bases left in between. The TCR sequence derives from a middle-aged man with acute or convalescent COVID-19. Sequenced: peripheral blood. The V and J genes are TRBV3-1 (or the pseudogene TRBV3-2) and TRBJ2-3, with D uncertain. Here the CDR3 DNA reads TGTGCCAGCAGCCCAAACACAGATACGCAGTATTTT. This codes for CASSPNTDTQYF.